These T cell receptor beta chains were read from a single sample in a study of stem cell transplantation in POMP-related autoinflammatory disease. Data came from immunoSEQ multiplex PCR; TCRdb stores just in-frame clones and leaves some out. This table has about 2,100 clones, 86% appearing once. Sequenced material: Tregs from PBMCs, taken before stem cell transplantation. Receptor source: a human donor with POMP-related autoinflammation and immune dysregulation (PRAID). Each CDR3 is given with its conserved first and last residue. A D gene is named only where the DNA matches it firmly. Clone size is given for some rows only: seen once, a few or many times, or a class if the clone is expanded.

D,size,V,J,CDR3,DNA
TRBD1,once,TRBV9,TRBJ1-3,CASSSGTGPYTIYF,TGTGCCAGCAGCTCCGGGACAGGGCCTTACACCATATATTTT
NA,few,TRBV28,TRBJ1-4,CASSILGRELFF,TGTGCCAGCAGTATACTCGGACGGGAACTGTTTTTT
TRBD2,NA,TRBV7-3,TRBJ2-3,CASSLAGADTQYF,TGTGCCAGCAGCTTAGCGGGAGCAGATACGCAGTATTTT
NA,NA,TRBV5-1,TRBJ2-5,CASSPGPGGGETQYF,TGCGCCAGCAGCCCGGGGCCAGGAGGCGGGGAGACCCAGTACTTC
TRBD1,NA,TRBV7-2,TRBJ2-7,CASSPHRGKQYF,TGTGCCAGCAGCCCCCACAGGGGGAAGCAGTACTTC
NA,NA,TRBV10-3,TRBJ2-5,CAPEKVQRQETQYF,TGTGCCCCCGAGAAAGTACAGCGCCAAGAGACCCAGTACTTC
NA,few,TRBV7-2,TRBJ1-3,CASSYDRTSGNTIYF,TGTGCCAGCAGCTACGACCGAACCTCTGGAAACACCATATATTTT
NA,NA,TRBV2,TRBJ1-1,CASGRNTEAFF,TGTGCCAGCGGTAGGAACACTGAAGCTTTCTTT
TRBD1,few,TRBV5-4,TRBJ1-5,CASSSDRGKLNQPQHF,TGTGCCAGCAGCTCCGACAGGGGGAAACTTAATCAGCCCCAGCATTTT
TRBD1,NA,TRBV7-8,TRBJ1-4,CASSLVSRGNEKLFF,TGTGCCAGCAGCTTAGTTTCCAGGGGGAATGAAAAACTGTTTTTT
NA,NA,TRBV21-1,TRBJ2-2,CASSKGGGDTGELFF,TGTGCCAGCAGCAAAGGGGGAGGGGACACCGGGGAGCTGTTTTTT
NA,once,TRBV5-1,TRBJ2-7,CASSLAQITLPYEQYF,TGCGCCAGCAGCTTGGCCCAAATCACGCTTCCCTACGAGCAGTACTTC
TRBD1,NA,TRBV11-2,TRBJ2-7,CASSLLDRAYEQYF,TGTGCCAGCAGCTTACTGGACAGGGCCTACGAGCAGTACTTC
TRBD2,NA,TRBV13,TRBJ2-5,CASSLGGRGQETQYF,TGTGCCAGCAGCTTAGGCGGGCGGGGGCAAGAGACCCAGTACTTC
NA,large,TRBV6-5,TRBJ2-7,CASSHTSSYEQYF,TGTGCCAGCAGCCACACTAGTTCCTACGAGCAGTACTTC
NA,once,TRBV11-2,TRBJ1-4,CASSFGSDEKLFF,TGTGCCAGCAGCTTCGGGTCAGATGAAAAACTGTTTTTT
NA,NA,TRBV15,TRBJ1-5,CATSRGGGGSNQPQHF,TGTGCCACCAGCAGAGGTGGTGGGGGGAGCAATCAGCCCCAGCATTTT
NA,NA,TRBV9,TRBJ2-1,CASSVESGTYNEQFF,TGTGCCAGCAGCGTAGAGTCGGGGACCTACAATGAGCAGTTCTTC
NA,NA,TRBV9,TRBJ2-5,CASSVVPGAGETQYF,TGTGCCAGCAGCGTAGTACCGGGGGCCGGTGAGACCCAGTACTTC
NA,once,TRBV29-1,TRBJ2-1,CSVLTGPLAYNEQFF,TGCAGCGTCCTTACAGGGCCCTTAGCCTACAATGAGCAGTTCTTC
NA,NA,TRBV6-1,TRBJ2-7,CASSERGYEQYF,TGTGCCAGCAGTGAAAGGGGTTACGAGCAGTACTTC
TRBD2,NA,TRBV5-1,TRBJ2-3,CASSLGRTSGVFSTDTQYF,TGCGCCAGCAGCTTGGGTCGGACTAGCGGGGTCTTTAGCACAGATACGCAGTATTTT
NA,few,TRBV10-2,TRBJ1-5,CASSESLTANQPQHF,TGCGCCAGCAGTGAGTCGCTGACCGCGAATCAGCCCCAGCATTTT
NA,NA,TRBV4-2,TRBJ2-5,CASSLARQETQYF,TGTGCCAGCAGCTTGGCCCGACAAGAGACCCAGTACTTC
NA,NA,TRBV7-6,TRBJ2-7,CASSPRYEQYF,TGTGCCAGCAGCCCCCGCTACGAGCAGTACTTC
NA,few,TRBV6-6,TRBJ1-5,CASSYSGQPQHF,TGTGCCAGCAGTTACTCGGGTCAGCCCCAGCATTTT
TRBD2,once,TRBV5-6,TRBJ2-5,CASSYRLAEQETQYF,TGTGCCAGCAGCTACCGACTAGCGGAGCAAGAGACCCAGTACTTC
TRBD1,NA,TRBV5-5,TRBJ2-7,CASSRTGYEQYF,TGTGCCAGCAGCCGGACAGGCTACGAGCAGTACTTC
NA,NA,TRBV7-2,TRBJ1-5,CASSLGNQPQHF,TGTGCCAGCAGCTTAGGAAATCAGCCCCAGCATTTT
TRBD2,NA,TRBV10-2,TRBJ2-7,CASSGTSGPRVREQYF,TGCGCCAGCAGTGGGACTAGCGGGCCGAGGGTTCGCGAGCAGTACTTC
NA,NA,TRBV18,TRBJ1-4,CASSPRPGVGTTNEKLFF,TGTGCCAGCTCACCACGTCCAGGGGTTGGGACAACTAATGAAAAACTGTTTTTT
NA,NA,TRBV4-1,TRBJ1-5,CASSQVAYQPQHF,TGCGCCAGCAGCCAGGTGGCGTATCAGCCCCAGCATTTT
NA,NA,TRBV19,TRBJ1-1,CASSATGHRDTEAFF,TGTGCCAGTAGTGCAACAGGGCACAGGGACACTGAAGCTTTCTTT
NA,NA,TRBV5-5,TRBJ2-7,CASSSQGTSYEQYF,TGTGCCAGCAGCTCCCAGGGTACCTCCTACGAGCAGTACTTC
NA,NA,TRBV6-9,TRBJ1-1,CASSYRGAGTEAFF,TGTGCCAGCAGTTACAGGGGTGCGGGCACTGAAGCTTTCTTT
NA,once,TRBV5-1,TRBJ2-6,CASSLVGDPWANVLTF,TGCGCCAGCAGCTTGGTGGGGGACCCCTGGGCCAACGTCCTGACTTTC
NA,NA,TRBV5-6,TRBJ1-1,CASSRTENTEAFF,TGTGCCAGCAGCCGGACGGAGAACACTGAAGCTTTCTTT
NA,NA,TRBV19,TRBJ2-7,CASSPRGGSYEQYF,TGTGCCAGTAGTCCCCGAGGAGGGTCCTACGAGCAGTACTTC
NA,few,TRBV5-1,TRBJ1-5,CASSLGSNQPQHF,TGCGCCAGCAGCTTAGGGAGCAATCAGCCCCAGCATTTT
NA,NA,TRBV15,TRBJ1-2,CATSKAPSRSYTF,TGTGCCACCAGCAAAGCCCCTTCCAGGAGCTACACCTTC
NA,NA,TRBV5-1,TRBJ1-2,CASSLTGYGYTF,TGCGCCAGCAGCTTGACCGGCTATGGCTACACCTTC
NA,NA,TRBV5-5,TRBJ2-3,CASSRRGYTDTQYF,TGTGCCAGCAGCCGGCGGGGATACACAGATACGCAGTATTTT